Following are 30 T cell receptor beta chains from one sample sequenced in a study of T cells in Graves' hyperthyroidism and ophthalmopathy. Amplification targeted TCR beta CDR3 regions from RNA transcripts. An initial round of RT-PCR targeting the TCR CDR3 relied on the HTBI primer set. TCRdb re-derived calls from the multiplex PCR reads in MiXCR, one entry per CDR3 protein. This sample has approximately 400,000 distinct CDR3 sequences, with about 19% found just once. The sample taken for sequencing was blood. The source of these receptors is a woman under 30 with Graves' hyperthyroidism.

Points on this clonotype: The junction and the germline gene differ at one end; a read error may be behind it. CDR3 protein: CTISDLTGSNTEAFF. The CDR3 nucleotides read TGTACCATCAGTGACCTCACAGGGTCGAACACTGAAGCTTTCTTT. This chain connects TRBV10-3 to TRBJ1-1, with a weak D call TRBD1 (6 bases). Germline CDR1 and CDR2: ENHRY and SYGVKD. CDR3 length: 15 residues.

This rearrangement joins TRBV6-5 to TRBJ1-1; D ambiguous. Germline assignment: CDR1 MNHEY and CDR2 SVGAGI. Deletions cut 4 bases from V and 8 bases from J, with 8 bases between. The CDR3 loop spans 11 amino acids. The CDR3 region has the DNA TGTGCCAGCAGTTCGGCGGGGGAAGCTTTCTTT. Its translation is CASSSAGEAFF.

V usage is TRBV9 and J usage is TRBJ1-1, with no clear D. Germline CDR1 reads SGDLS; CDR2 reads YYNGEE. CDR3 length: 14 residues. The V end lost 2 bases, the J end lost 0 bases, and 8 bases lay between the germline ends. Here the CDR3 DNA reads TGTGCCAGCAGCGTTGAGGGATTGAACACTGAAGCTTTCTTT. Translation gives CASSVEGLNTEAFF.

The chain combines TRBV6-1 with TRBJ1-2; TRBD1 aligns across 12 bases. In germline, CDR1 is MNHNS, CDR2 SASEGT. This CDR3 comprises 15 residues. V lost 7 bases and J lost 8; bases outside the gene matches: 11. CDR3 sequence: CASIPPGQGAEGYTF. Here the CDR3 DNA reads TGTGCCAGCATCCCGCCGGGACAGGGGGCAGAGGGCTACACCTTC.

V and J are TRBV12-3 or TRBV12-4 and TRBJ2-3, with D tentatively TRBD2 (5 bases). The CDR3 is 13 residues long. The V end lost 6 bases, the J end lost 2 bases, and 9 bases lay between the germline ends. The CDR3 nucleotides are TGTGCCAGCAGCAGCGGTACCACAGATACGCAGTATTTT. It specifies CASSSGTTDTQYF.

This clonotype has at least ten counts. The J gene is TRBJ1-3, the V gene TRBV14; unclear D gene. Germline V gene sequence: CDR1 SGHDN, CDR2 FVKESK. V dropped 1 base and J dropped 6 bases, with 7 bases sitting between them. The CDR3 contains 13 residues. The CDR3 DNA sequence: TGTGCCAGCAGCCAAGGGTCACTAAACACCATATATTTT. Translated: CASSQGSLNTIYF.

Ten or more counts support this clonotype. In this CDR3 the conserved last residue, phenylalanine or tryptophan, is missing, so a read error is likely. The gene calls are TRBV12-3 or TRBV12-4 and TRBJ1-3, with D possibly matching TRBD1 (6 bases). V shed 3 bases and J shed 8 bases, with 11 bases lying between them. The CDR3 loop spans 13 amino acids. CDR3: CASSFNRVDTIYL. The DNA of the CDR3 is TGTGCCAGCAGTTTTAACAGGGTCGACACCATATATCTT.

This clonotype was seen at least ten times. The V and J genes are TRBV6-1 and TRBJ1-5; D uncertain. CDR1 and CDR2 (germline): MNHNS, SASEGT. The CDR3 spans 13 residues. Trimming removed 2 bases from V and 5 bases from J, with 7 bases in between. The CDR3 DNA is TGTGCCAGCAGTGAAACCCGGGATCAGCCCCAGCATTTT. Its translation is CASSETRDQPQHF.

This clonotype was seen many times. This chain connects TRBV15 to TRBJ1-5; 7 positions agree with TRBD1. The CDR3 runs 16 residues. The germline V gene has CDR1 LNHNV and CDR2 YYDKDF (reference sequence). V gave up 0 bases and J gave up 5 bases; unmatched junction bases: 7. The CDR3 DNA sequence: TGTGCCACCAGCAGAGATCCAGGGGGACGGTATCAGCCCCAGCATTTT. It yields the protein CATSRDPGGRYQPQHF.

The chain is built from TRBV6-2 or TRBV6-3 and TRBJ1-2; 9 nucleotides align to TRBD1. This CDR3 contains 16 residues. From germline, CDR1 is MNHEY and CDR2 SVGEGT. Trimming cost V 6 bases and J 2 bases; bases outside gene matches: 10. CDR3 amino acids: CASSLGTGKGNYGYTF. The CDR3 DNA reads as TGTGCCAGCAGCCTCGGGACAGGGAAAGGGAACTATGGCTACACCTTC.

Note on this clonotype: Being one base from a much bigger clone, this may be a read error. The CDR3 DNA reads as TGCTCCAGCAGCTGGGGTGATGCAGCGAATACCGGGGAGCTGTTTTTT. Translating it yields CSSSWGDAANTGELFF. The rearrangement joins TRBV5-1 to TRBJ2-2; D call uncertain. Per the germline V gene, CDR1 is SGHRS and CDR2 is YFSETQ. The CDR3 is 16 residues long.

This clonotype was seen at least ten times. The rearrangement links TRBV6-5 to TRBJ1-1; D gene unclear. Trimming removed 9 bases from V and 7 bases from J, with 21 bases in between. The CDR3 has 14 amino acids. Looked up from germline, CDR1 is MNHEY and CDR2 is SVGAGI. The CDR3 DNA sequence: TGTGCCAGTTTCGAGATAGAGACACTTTTTGAAGCTTTCTTT. This encodes CASFEIETLFEAFF.

This clonotype appeared a single time. The chain combines TRBV28 with TRBJ2-7; TRBD2 agrees at 9 bases. This CDR3 has 14 residues. Germline CDR1 is MDHEN and CDR2 is SYDVKM. V trimming: 4 bases; J trimming: 6 bases; junction bases outside the gene matches: 7. The CDR3 DNA sequence: TGTGCCAGCAGTTATGGAGCGGGGGGAGGCGAGCAGTACTTC. Its translation is CASSYGAGGGEQYF.

This clonotype was observed many times. V and J are TRBV7-8 and TRBJ2-5, with D perhaps TRBD2 (5 bases). CDR1 is SGHVS and CDR2 is FQNEAQ in the germline V gene. The CDR3 loop spans 15 amino acids. The V end lost 2 bases, the J end lost 5 bases, and 15 bases lay between the germline ends. The CDR3 region is CASSLIYPTGETQYF. The CDR3 coding sequence is TGTGCCAGCAGCTTAATTTATCCCACGGGGGAGACCCAGTACTTC. The entire variable domain, with the rest obtained from reference TRBV7-8 and TRBJ2-5, is as follows: GAGVSQSPRYKVAKRGQDVALRCDPISGHVSLFWYQQALGQGPEFLTYFQNEAQLDKSGLPSDRFFAERPEGSVSTLKIQRTQQEDSAVYLCASSLIYPTGETQYFGPGTRLLVL.

This clonotype was seen many times. The V gene is TRBV7-8, the J gene TRBJ2-7; maybe TRBD1 (6 bases). Between the trimmed V and J ends, which lost 5 bases and 7 bases, there was a span of 18 bases. The CDR3 spans 14 residues. Germline loops: CDR1 SGHVS, CDR2 FQNEAQ. The CDR3 DNA reads TGTGCCAGCAGCACCCGGACAGTCATAAATGAGCAGTACTTC. Its protein product is CASSTRTVINEQYF.

This clonotype was found many times. The gene calls are TRBV12-3 or TRBV12-4 and TRBJ2-5, with D perhaps TRBD1 (6 bases). The CDR3 contains 14 residues. The V and J ends lost 5 bases and 1 base respectively, with 11 bases between them. The CDR3 DNA reads as TGTGCCAGCAGTGCTGGACAGTCCCAAGAGACCCAGTACTTC. Translated, it gives CASSAGQSQETQYF.

The table lists this clonotype with many counts. The chain recombines TRBV20-1 with TRBJ1-3, with D unresolved. The germline V gene encodes CDR1 DFQATT and CDR2 SNEGSKA (reference sequence). V was clipped by 4 bases and J by 0 bases, with 1 base between them. The CDR3 has 11 amino acids. CDR3 region: CSANSGNTIYF. CDR3 DNA sequence: TGCAGTGCTAACTCTGGAAACACCATATATTTT.

This clonotype was counted at least ten times. The chain joins TRBV2 to TRBJ1-2, with D unclear. Trimming cost V 4 bases and J 1 base, with 10 bases left between them. Looked up from germline, CDR1 is SNHLY and CDR2 is FYNNEI. The CDR3 is made up of 14 amino acids. CDR3 residues: CASSGSLINYGYTF. In DNA, the CDR3 is TGTGCCAGCAGTGGATCCCTAATTAACTATGGCTACACCTTC.

This clonotype was counted ten times or more. The gene calls are TRBV2 and TRBJ1-5; D not resolved. The germline gives CDR1 SNHLY, CDR2 FYNNEI. The CDR3 totals 11 residues. V lost 5 bases and J lost 3, with 2 bases in between. In DNA form, the CDR3 reads TGTGCCAGCAGTACCAATCAGCCCCAGCATTTT. Its translation is CASSTNQPQHF.

This clonotype was found many times. V gene TRBV6-1 combines with J gene TRBJ2-2; D call uncertain. CDR1 MNHNS and CDR2 SASEGT come from the germline V gene. V was clipped by 2 bases and J by 1 base, with 14 bases between them. This CDR3 is 17 amino acids long. The CDR3 is CASSERRAVMNTGELFF. In nucleotides, the CDR3 is TGTGCCAGCAGTGAACGGAGAGCAGTCATGAACACCGGGGAGCTGTTTTTT.

The CDR3 DNA sequence: TGTGCCAGCAGTAAGGACAGGGGGCTTTTTGAGCCCCAGCATTTT. As protein: CASSKDRGLFEPQHF. V is TRBV6-2 or TRBV6-3 and J is TRBJ1-5; TRBD1 matches at 11 bases. Germline loops: CDR1 MNHEY, CDR2 SVGEGT. The V segment lost 5 bases and the J segment 8 bases; nucleotides outside the gene matches: 8. This CDR3 spans 15 amino acids.

This clonotype has ten or more counts. The chain couples TRBV6-9 to TRBJ2-5; no clear D. V was cut by 2 bases and J by 4 bases, with 11 bases left in between. The CDR3 has 14 residues. Germline CDR1 and CDR2: MNHGY and SVAAGI. The CDR3 DNA sequence: TGTGCCAGCAGTTATCCCGACTTGGGAGAGACCCAGTACTTC. It is translated as CASSYPDLGETQYF.

This clonotype came up a few times. V usage is TRBV20-1 and J usage is TRBJ2-7; perhaps TRBD1 as D (6 bases). This CDR3 contains 18 residues. V dropped 0 bases and J dropped 2 bases, with 23 bases sitting between them. Germline V gene sequence: CDR1 DFQATT, CDR2 SNEGSKA (reference sequence). CDR3 protein: CSARDWTPAGQNTYEQYF. CDR3 sequence (DNA): TGCAGTGCTAGAGATTGGACTCCCGCCGGACAGAATACCTACGAGCAGTACTTC.

This clonotype was counted at least ten times. V usage is TRBV20-1 and J usage is TRBJ1-1; no definite D call. V dropped 1 base and J dropped 4 bases, with 10 bases sitting between them. Germline V CDR1 and CDR2: DFQATT, SNEGSKA (reference sequence). CDR3 size: 13 residues. CDR3 bases: TGCAGTGCTAGAGCGCAGGATATCACTGAAGCTTTCTTT. The encoded protein is CSARAQDITEAFF.

Regarding this clonotype: A much larger clone differs from this one at a single base, so this may be a read error. V and J are TRBV11-2 and TRBJ2-7; maybe TRBD1 (6 bases). CDR1 is SGHAT, CDR2 FQNNGV, per germline. CDR3 length equals 13 residues. V shed 2 bases and J shed 3 bases, with 8 bases lying between them. CDR3 amino acids: CASSLQGNYEQYF. In DNA form, the CDR3 reads TGTGCCAGCAGCTTACAGGGGAACTACGAGCAGTACTTC.

V is TRBV27 and J is TRBJ1-1; D is unclear. Germline V gene sequence: CDR1 MNHEY, CDR2 SMNVEV (reference sequence). The CDR3 sequence is 15 residues long. Trimming took 3 bases from V and 0 from J, leaving 11 bases between them. The CDR3 loop reads CASSFNIKMNTEAFF. The CDR3, as DNA: TGTGCCAGCAGTTTTAACATAAAGATGAACACTGAAGCTTTCTTT.

The genes are TRBV28 and TRBJ1-2, with 7 bases fitting TRBD1. CDR1 and CDR2 (germline): MDHEN, SYDVKM. V lost 5 bases and J lost 8; bases outside the gene matches: 11. This CDR3 comprises 14 residues. The chain's CDR3 is CASSTRDSHRGYTF. CDR3 coding DNA: TGTGCCAGCAGTACCCGGGACAGCCACCGCGGCTACACCTTC.

Many counts were recorded for this clonotype. The chain combines TRBV24-1 with TRBJ2-2, with D perhaps TRBD1 or TRBD2 (5 bases each). The ends were cut back, 6 bases at V and 4 bases at J, with 8 bases in the middle. Germline V CDR1 and CDR2: KGHDR, SFDVKD. The CDR3 length is 13 residues. The CDR3, as DNA: TGTGCCACCAGTTTGGGGGTCACCGGGGAGCTGTTTTTT. Amino acid sequence: CATSLGVTGELFF.

This clonotype was detected many times. The chain has TRBV12-3 or TRBV12-4 and TRBJ1-6; 8 nucleotides agree with TRBD1. The CDR3 is 18 amino acids. V lost 5 bases and J lost 10; bases outside the gene matches: 19. CDR3 in amino acids: CASSQDRGRKRVVSPLHF. The CDR3 nucleotides are TGTGCCAGCAGTCAAGACAGGGGAAGGAAGCGCGTCGTGTCACCCCTCCACTTT.

At least ten counts were recorded for this clonotype. The gene calls are TRBV20-1 and TRBJ1-2, with D perhaps matching TRBD1 (5 bases). The CDR3 is made up of 12 amino acids. Between the trimmed V and J ends, which lost 5 bases and 8 bases, there was a span of 15 bases. Germline loops: CDR1 DFQATT, CDR2 SNEGSKA (reference sequence). The chain's CDR3 is CSALNEGIGYTF. CDR3 sequence (DNA): TGCAGTGCTTTAAACGAGGGGATAGGCTACACCTTC.